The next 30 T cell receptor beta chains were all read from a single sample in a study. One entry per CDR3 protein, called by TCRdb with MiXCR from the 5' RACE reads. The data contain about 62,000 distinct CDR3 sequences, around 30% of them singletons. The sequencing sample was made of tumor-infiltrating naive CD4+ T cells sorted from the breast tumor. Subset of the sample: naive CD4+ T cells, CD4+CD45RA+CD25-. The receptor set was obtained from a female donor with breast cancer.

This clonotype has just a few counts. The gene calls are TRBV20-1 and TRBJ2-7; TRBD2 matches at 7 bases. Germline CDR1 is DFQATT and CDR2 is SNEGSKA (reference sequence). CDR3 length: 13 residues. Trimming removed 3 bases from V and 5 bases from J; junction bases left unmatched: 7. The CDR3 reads CSARGGSSHEQYF. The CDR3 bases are TGCAGTGCTAGGGGCGGGAGTTCGCACGAGCAGTACTTC.

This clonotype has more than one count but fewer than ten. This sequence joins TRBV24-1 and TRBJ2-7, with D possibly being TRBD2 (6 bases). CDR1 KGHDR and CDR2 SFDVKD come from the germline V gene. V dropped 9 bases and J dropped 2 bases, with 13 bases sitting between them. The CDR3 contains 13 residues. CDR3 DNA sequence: TGTGCCACCTCAAGCGGGCCTACCTACGAGCAGTACTTC. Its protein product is CATSSGPTYEQYF.

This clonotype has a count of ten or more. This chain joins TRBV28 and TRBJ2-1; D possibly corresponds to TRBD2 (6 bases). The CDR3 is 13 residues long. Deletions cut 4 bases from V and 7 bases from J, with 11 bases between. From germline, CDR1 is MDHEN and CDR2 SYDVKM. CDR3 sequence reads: CASSSVGRNEQFF. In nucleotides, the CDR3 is TGTGCCAGCAGTTCAGTAGGGAGGAATGAGCAGTTCTTC.

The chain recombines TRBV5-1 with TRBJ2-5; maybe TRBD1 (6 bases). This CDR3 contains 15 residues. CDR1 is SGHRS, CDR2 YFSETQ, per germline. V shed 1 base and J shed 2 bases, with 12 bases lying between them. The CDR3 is CASSLTWTVQETQYF. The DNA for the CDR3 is TGCGCCAGCAGCTTGACGTGGACAGTACAAGAGACCCAGTACTTC.

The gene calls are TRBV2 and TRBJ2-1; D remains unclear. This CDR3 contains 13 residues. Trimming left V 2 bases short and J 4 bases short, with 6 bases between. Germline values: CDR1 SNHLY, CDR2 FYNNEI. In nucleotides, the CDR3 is TGTGCCAGCAGTGAAATTGGATACAATGAGCAGTTCTTC. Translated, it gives CASSEIGYNEQFF.

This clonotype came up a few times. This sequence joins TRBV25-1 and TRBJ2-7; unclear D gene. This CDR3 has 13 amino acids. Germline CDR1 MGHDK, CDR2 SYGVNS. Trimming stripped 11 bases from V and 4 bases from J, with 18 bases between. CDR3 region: CASTTPSGYEQYF. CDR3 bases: TGTGCCTCCACAACTCCGTCTGGGTACGAGCAGTACTTC.

CDR3 residues: CATSDCRPWRGTGELFF. In DNA, the CDR3 is TGTGCCACCAGTGATTGTCGACCCTGGAGGGGGACCGGGGAGCTGTTTTTT. The chain uses TRBV24-1 and TRBJ2-2, with D perhaps TRBD1 or TRBD2 (6 bases each). V was cut by 2 bases and J by 5 bases, with 17 bases left in between. The CDR3 totals 17 residues. In germline, CDR1 is KGHDR, CDR2 SFDVKD.

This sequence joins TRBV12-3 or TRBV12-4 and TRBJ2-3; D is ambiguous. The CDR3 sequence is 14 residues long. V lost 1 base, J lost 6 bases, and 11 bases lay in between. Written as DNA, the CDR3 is TGTGCCAGCAGTTTAGGCCCTCGTGCCGATACGCAGTATTTT. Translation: CASSLGPRADTQYF.

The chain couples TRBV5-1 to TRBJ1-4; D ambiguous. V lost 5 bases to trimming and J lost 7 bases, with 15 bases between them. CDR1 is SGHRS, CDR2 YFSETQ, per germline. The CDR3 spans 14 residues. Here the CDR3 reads CASRAVPRGEKLFF. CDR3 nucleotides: TGCGCCAGCAGAGCCGTCCCTCGGGGTGAAAAACTGTTTTTT.

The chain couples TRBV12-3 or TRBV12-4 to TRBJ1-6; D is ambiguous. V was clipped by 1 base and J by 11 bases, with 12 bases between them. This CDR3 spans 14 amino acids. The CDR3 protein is CASSLDIGLTPLHF. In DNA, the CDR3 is TGTGCCAGCAGTTTAGATATAGGGCTGACACCCCTCCACTTT.

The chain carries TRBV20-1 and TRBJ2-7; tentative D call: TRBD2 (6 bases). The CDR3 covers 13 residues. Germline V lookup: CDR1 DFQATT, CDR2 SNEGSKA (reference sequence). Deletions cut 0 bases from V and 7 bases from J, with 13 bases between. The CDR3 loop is CSARDTLRGEQYF. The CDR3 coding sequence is TGCAGTGCTAGAGATACTCTACGGGGGGAGCAGTACTTC.

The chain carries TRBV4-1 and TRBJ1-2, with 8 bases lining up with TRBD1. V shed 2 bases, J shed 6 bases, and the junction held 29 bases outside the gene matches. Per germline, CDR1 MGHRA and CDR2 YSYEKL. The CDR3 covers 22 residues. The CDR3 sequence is CASSQPPGTRDRLFSKRDGYTF. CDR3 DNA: TGCGCCAGCAGCCAACCACCGGGAACCCGGGACAGGCTCTTTTCAAAGCGGGATGGCTACACCTTC.

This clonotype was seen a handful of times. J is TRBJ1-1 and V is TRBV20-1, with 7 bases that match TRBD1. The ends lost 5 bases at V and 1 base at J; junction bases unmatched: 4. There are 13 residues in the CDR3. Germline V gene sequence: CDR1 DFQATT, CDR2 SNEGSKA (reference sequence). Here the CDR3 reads CSALGQPNTEAFF. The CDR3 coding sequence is TGCAGTGCTTTGGGACAGCCGAACACTGAAGCTTTCTTT.

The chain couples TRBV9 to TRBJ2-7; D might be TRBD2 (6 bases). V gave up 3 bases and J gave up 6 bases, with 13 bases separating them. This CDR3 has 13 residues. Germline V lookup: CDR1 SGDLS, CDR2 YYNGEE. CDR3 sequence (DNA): TGTGCCAGCAGCGCCCTATCTAGCGCCGAGCAGTACTTC. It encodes CASSALSSAEQYF.

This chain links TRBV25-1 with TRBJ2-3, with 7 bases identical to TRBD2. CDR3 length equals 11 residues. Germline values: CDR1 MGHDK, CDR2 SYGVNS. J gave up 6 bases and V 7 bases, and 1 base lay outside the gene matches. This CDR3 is CASKLADTQYF. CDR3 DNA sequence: TGTGCCAGCAAACTAGCGGATACGCAGTATTTT. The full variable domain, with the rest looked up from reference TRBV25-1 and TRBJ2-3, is EADIYQTPRYLVIGTGKKITLECSQTMGHDKMYWYQQDPGMELHLIHYSYGVNSTEKGDLSSESTVSRIRTEHFPLTLESARPSHTSQYLCASKLADTQYFGPGTRLTVL.

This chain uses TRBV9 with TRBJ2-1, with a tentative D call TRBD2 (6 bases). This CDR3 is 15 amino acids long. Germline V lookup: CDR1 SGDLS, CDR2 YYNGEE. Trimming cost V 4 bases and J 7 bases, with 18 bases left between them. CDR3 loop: CASSPRGTGGNEQFF. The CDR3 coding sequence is TGTGCCAGCAGCCCACGCGGGACTGGGGGGAATGAGCAGTTCTTC.

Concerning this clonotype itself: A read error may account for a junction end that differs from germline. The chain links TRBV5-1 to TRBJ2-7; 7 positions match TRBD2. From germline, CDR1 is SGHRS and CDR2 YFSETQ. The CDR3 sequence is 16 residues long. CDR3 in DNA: TGCACCAGCAGCTTGGTTTTGGGCGGGAGAAGCTACGAGCGGTACTTC. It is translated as CTSSLVLGGRSYERYF.

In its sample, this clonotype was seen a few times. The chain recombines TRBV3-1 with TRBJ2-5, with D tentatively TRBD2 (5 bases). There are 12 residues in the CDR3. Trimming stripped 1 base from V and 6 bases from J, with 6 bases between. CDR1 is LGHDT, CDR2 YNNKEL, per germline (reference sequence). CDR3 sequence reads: CASSQGGKTQYF. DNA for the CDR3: TGTGCCAGCAGCCAAGGAGGGAAGACCCAGTACTTC.

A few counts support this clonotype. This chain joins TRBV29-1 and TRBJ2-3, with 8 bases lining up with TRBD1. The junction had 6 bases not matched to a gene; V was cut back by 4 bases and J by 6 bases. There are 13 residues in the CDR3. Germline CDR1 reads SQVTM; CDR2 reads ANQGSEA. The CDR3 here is CSVAWTGRDTQYF. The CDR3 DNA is TGCAGCGTTGCCTGGACAGGGCGCGATACGCAGTATTTT.

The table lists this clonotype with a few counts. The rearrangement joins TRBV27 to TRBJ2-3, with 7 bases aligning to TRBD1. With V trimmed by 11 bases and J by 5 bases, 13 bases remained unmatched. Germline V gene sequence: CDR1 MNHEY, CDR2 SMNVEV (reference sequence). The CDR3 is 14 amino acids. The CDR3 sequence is CARTQTGRLDTQYF. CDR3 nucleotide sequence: TGTGCCCGCACACAGACAGGGAGACTAGATACGCAGTATTTT.

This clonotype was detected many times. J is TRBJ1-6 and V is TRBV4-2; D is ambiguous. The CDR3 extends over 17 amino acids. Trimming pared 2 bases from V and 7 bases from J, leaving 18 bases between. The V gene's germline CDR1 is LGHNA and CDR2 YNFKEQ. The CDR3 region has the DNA TGTGCCAGCAGCCAAACTATCGCCGGGGATACCAATTCACCCCTCCACTTT. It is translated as CASSQTIAGDTNSPLHF.

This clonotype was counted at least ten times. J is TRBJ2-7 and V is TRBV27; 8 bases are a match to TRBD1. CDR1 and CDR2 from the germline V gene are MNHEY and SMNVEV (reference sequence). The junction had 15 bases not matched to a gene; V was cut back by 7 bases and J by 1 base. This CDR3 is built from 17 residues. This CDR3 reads CASTSGFGQGLSYEQYF. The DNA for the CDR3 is TGTGCCAGCACCTCAGGGTTCGGACAGGGATTATCCTACGAGCAGTACTTC.

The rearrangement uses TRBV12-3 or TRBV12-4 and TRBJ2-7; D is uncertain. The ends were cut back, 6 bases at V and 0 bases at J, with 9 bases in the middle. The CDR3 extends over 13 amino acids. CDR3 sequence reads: CASSRLSSYEQYF. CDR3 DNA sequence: TGTGCCAGCAGCCGCCTAAGCTCCTACGAGCAGTACTTC.

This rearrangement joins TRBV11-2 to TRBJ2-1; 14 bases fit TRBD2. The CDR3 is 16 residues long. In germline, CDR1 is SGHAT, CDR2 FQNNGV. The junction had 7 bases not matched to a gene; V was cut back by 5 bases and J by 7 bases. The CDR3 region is CASSPRTSGRQNEQFF. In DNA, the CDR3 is TGTGCCAGCAGCCCCCGGACTAGCGGGAGGCAAAATGAGCAGTTCTTC.

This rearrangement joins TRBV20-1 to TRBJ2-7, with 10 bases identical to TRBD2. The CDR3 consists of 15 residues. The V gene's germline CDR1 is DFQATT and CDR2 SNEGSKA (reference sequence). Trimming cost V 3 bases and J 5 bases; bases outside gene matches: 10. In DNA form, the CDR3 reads TGCAGTGCTAGTTCGCCACTAGCGGGACTGAACGAGCAGTACTTC. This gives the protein CSASSPLAGLNEQYF.

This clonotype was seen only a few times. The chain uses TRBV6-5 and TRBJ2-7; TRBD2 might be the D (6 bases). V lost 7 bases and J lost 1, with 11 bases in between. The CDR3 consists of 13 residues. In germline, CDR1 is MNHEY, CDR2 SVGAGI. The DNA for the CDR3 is TGTGCCAGCATGGCAGGACTATCCTACGAGCAGTACTTC. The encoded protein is CASMAGLSYEQYF.

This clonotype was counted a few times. CDR3 bases: TGTGCCAGCAGTTCACAGGGCTCCTACAATGAGCAGTTCTTC. Protein sequence: CASSSQGSYNEQFF. The chain couples TRBV6-2 or TRBV6-3 to TRBJ2-1, with D possibly matching TRBD1 (6 bases). V shed 4 bases and J shed 0 bases, with 7 bases lying between them. The CDR3 length is 14 residues. Germline V lookup: CDR1 MNHEY, CDR2 SVGEGT.

This CDR3 is CASSREKSLFSGNTIYF. CDR3 bases: TGTGCCAGCAGCCGAGAAAAAAGCCTTTTCTCTGGAAACACCATATATTTT. The V and J genes are TRBV4-2 and TRBJ1-3; D not certain. Trimming pared 4 bases from V and 0 bases from J, leaving 16 bases between. Germline loops: CDR1 LGHNA, CDR2 YNFKEQ. The CDR3 runs 17 residues.

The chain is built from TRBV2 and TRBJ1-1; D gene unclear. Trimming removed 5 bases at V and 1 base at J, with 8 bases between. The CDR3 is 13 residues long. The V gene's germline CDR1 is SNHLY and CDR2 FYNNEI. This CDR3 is CASSIKPNTEAFF. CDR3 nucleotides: TGTGCCAGCAGTATTAAGCCGAACACTGAAGCTTTCTTT.

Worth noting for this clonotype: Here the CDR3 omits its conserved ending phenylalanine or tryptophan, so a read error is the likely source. DNA of the CDR3: TGTGCCAGCATCCGCCACTCTGGTAGCACAGATACGCAGTATTCT. It specifies CASIRHSGSTDTQYS. The chain is built from TRBV7-2 and TRBJ2-3, with D hard to call. Germline V gene lookup returns CDR1 SGHTA and CDR2 FQGNSA. Between the trimmed V and J ends, which lost 7 bases and 0 bases, there was a span of 14 bases. This CDR3 is 15 amino acids long.